This T cell receptor (beta chain) originates from a study of CD8 T cell repertoires and HIV-1 epitope variants. For the study at large: T cells were stimulated with Twenty-five Gag and Nef peptides separately. Controls were a CMV, EBV and flu peptide pool, Ebola AY9 negative control, and no-peptide well.

Sequencing of TCR beta CDR3 used immunoSEQ survey depth. Method: immunoSEQ multiplex PCR; TCRdb's copy keeps in-frame clones and lacks some. The sample has 4,500 to 7,000 clones; roughly 60% are singletons. The V gene's germline CDR1 is SGHTA and CDR2 FQGNSA. The CDR3 consists of 16 residues. V lost 5 bases and J lost 8; bases outside the gene matches: 11. Study findings and constraints: The TAALDMSHF plasma variant had no responses, unlike KF9 (roughly 5 clonotypes) and HW9 (one).

As to this clone: Antigen unknown.

Sequences were obtained from cultured CD8+ T cells derived from PBMCs. The genes are TRBV7-2 and TRBJ2-1, with 11 bases fitting TRBD2. The TCR comes from a male donor with HIV. In nucleotides, the CDR3 is TGTGCCAGCAGCGGGCTAGCGGGGGGTAAGGGAGATGAGCAGTTCTTC. It codes for CASSGLAGGKGDEQFF.